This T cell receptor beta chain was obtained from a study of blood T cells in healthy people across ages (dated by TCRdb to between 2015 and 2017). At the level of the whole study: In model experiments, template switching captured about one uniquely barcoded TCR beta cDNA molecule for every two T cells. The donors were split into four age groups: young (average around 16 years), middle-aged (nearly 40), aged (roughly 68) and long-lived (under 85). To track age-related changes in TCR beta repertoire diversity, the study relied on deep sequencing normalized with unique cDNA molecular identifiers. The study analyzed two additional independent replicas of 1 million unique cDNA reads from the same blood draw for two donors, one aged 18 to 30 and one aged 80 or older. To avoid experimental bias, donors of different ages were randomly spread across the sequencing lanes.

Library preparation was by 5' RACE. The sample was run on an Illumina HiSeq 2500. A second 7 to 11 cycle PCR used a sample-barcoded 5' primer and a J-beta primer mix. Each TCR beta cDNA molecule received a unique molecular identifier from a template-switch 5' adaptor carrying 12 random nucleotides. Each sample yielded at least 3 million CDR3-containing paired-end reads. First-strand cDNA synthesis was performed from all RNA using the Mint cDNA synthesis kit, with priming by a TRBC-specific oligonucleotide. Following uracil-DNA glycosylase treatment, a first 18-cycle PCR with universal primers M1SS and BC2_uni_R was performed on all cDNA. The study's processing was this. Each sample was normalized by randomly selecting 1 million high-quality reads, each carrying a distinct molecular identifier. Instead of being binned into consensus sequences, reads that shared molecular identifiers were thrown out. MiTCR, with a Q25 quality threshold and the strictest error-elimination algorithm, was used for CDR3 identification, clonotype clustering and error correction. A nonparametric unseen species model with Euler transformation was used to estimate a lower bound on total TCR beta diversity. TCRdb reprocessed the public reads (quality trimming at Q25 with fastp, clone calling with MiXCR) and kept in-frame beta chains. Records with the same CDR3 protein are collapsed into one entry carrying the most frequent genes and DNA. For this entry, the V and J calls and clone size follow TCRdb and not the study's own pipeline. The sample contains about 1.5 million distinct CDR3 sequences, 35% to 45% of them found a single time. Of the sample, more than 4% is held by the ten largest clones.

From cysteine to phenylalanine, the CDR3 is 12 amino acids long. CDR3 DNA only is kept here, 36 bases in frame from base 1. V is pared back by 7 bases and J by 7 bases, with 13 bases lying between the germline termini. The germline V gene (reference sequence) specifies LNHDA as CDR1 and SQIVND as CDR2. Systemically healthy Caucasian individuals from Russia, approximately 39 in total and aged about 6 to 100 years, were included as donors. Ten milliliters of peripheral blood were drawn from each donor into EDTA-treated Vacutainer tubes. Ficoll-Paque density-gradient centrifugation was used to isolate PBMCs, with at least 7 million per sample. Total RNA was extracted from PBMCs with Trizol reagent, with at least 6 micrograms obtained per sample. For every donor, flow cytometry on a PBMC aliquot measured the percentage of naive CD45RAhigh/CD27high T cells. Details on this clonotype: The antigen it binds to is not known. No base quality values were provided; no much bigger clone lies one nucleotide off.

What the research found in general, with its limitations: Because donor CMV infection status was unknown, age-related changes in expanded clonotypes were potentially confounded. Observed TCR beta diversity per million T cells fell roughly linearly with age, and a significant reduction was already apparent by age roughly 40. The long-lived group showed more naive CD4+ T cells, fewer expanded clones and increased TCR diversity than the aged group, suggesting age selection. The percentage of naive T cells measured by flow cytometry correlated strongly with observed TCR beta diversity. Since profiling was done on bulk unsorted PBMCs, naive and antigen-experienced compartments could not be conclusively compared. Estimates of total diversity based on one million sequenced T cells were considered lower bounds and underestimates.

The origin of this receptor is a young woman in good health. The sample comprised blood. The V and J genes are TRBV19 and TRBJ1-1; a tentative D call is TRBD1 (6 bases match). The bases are TGTGCCAGTAATCCGGGGGCGTTTGAAGCTTTCTTT. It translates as CASNPGAFEAFF. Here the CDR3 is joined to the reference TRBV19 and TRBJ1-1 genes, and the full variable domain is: DGGITQSPKYLFRKEGQNVTLSCEQNLNHDAMYWYRQDPGQGLRLIYYSQIVNDFQKGDIAEGYSVSREKKESFPLTVTSAQKNPTAFYLCASNPGAFEAFFGQGTRLTVV.